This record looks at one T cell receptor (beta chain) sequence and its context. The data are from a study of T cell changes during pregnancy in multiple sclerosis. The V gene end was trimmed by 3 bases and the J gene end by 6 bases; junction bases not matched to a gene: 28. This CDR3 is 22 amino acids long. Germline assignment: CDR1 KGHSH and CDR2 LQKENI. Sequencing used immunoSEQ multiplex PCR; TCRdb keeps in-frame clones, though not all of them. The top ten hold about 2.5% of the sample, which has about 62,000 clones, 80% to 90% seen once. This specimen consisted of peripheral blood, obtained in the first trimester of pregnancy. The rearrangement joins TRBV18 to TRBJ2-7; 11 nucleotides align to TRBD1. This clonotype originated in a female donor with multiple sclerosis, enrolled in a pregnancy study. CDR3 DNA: TGTGCCAGCTCACCCGTAGTAGTGAGCGGGCCCCTTGGACAGGGGGCAGCGAGCGAGCAGTACTTC. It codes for CASSPVVVSGPLGQGAASEQYF.